The 20 T cell receptor beta chains below come from one sample, sequenced in a study of cytomegalovirus exposure and HLA in healthy donors. The PCR employed 60 Vbeta primers together with 13 Jbeta primers. TCRdb's copy holds only in-frame clones and misses some; the assay was immunoSEQ multiplex PCR. The sample has 110,000 to 150,000 clones; around four fifths are singletons. Sequencing was performed on PBMCs. All receptors come from a male donor in good health and CMV-seronegative.

The chain uses TRBV28 and TRBJ1-1; D might be TRBD1 (5 bases). Trimming took off 4 bases at V and 4 bases at J, with 13 bases between the two ends. The germline gives CDR1 MDHEN, CDR2 SYDVKM. The CDR3 sequence is 14 residues long. In DNA form, the CDR3 reads TGTGCCAGCAGTTCTCCAGGGTTGGCCACTGAAGCTTTCTTT. Translation gives CASSSPGLATEAFF.

This clone has just one count. This chain joins TRBV27 and TRBJ2-3, with D perhaps TRBD1 (5 bases). There are 15 residues in the CDR3. Germline V lookup: CDR1 MNHEY, CDR2 SMNVEV (reference sequence). V shed 3 bases and J shed 2 bases, with 12 bases lying between them. CDR3 sequence (DNA): TGTGCCAGCAGTTTCCGTAGGGGCACCACAGATACGCAGTATTTT. It encodes CASSFRRGTTDTQYF.

This sequence joins TRBV6-5 and TRBJ1-1, with D possibly matching TRBD1 (5 bases). The CDR3 is 16 amino acids. Trimming pared 0 bases from V and 0 bases from J, leaving 11 bases between. Per the germline V gene, CDR1 is MNHEY and CDR2 is SVGAGI. As DNA, the CDR3 is TGTGCCAGCAGTTACTCGGGGGGGATCATGAACACTGAAGCTTTCTTT. Translated: CASSYSGGIMNTEAFF.

This chain connects TRBV27 to TRBJ2-7; 8 nucleotides line up with TRBD1. The length of the CDR3 is 15 residues. Germline values: CDR1 MNHEY, CDR2 SMNVEV (reference sequence). The V segment lost 4 bases and the J segment 4 bases; nucleotides outside the gene matches: 9. CDR3 sequence reads: CASSSIRGQLYEQYF. Here the CDR3 DNA reads TGTGCCAGCAGTTCGATCAGGGGGCAATTGTACGAGCAGTACTTC.

CDR3: CASSFSEEGKLVGYEQYF. The CDR3 DNA sequence: TGTGCCAGCAGTTTTAGCGAGGAGGGAAAACTAGTGGGCTACGAGCAGTACTTC. The chain uses TRBV27 and TRBJ2-7; TRBD2 might be the D (6 bases). The CDR3 is made up of 18 amino acids. Germline V gene sequence: CDR1 MNHEY, CDR2 SMNVEV (reference sequence). V was shortened by 3 bases and J by 3 bases, with 24 bases between the two germline ends.

The V and J genes are TRBV9 and TRBJ2-7, with 8 bases aligning to TRBD1. CDR3 length equals 11 residues. In germline, CDR1 is SGDLS, CDR2 YYNGEE. The V gene end was trimmed by 3 bases and the J gene end by 12 bases; junction bases not matched to a gene: 5. Written as DNA, the CDR3 is TGTGCCAGCAGCGGGACAGGGCAGCTGTACTTC. This translates into CASSGTGQLYF.

V is TRBV14 and J is TRBJ2-7; TRBD1 matches 8 bases. The germline CDR1 and CDR2 sequences are SGHDN and FVKESK. J gave up 6 bases and V 4 bases, and 8 bases lay outside the gene matches. The CDR3 spans 14 residues. The CDR3 is CASSPRQGYLEQYF. CDR3 in DNA: TGTGCCAGCAGCCCGAGACAGGGGTACCTCGAGCAGTACTTC.

V and J are TRBV15 and TRBJ2-1, with 11 nucleotides matching TRBD2. The V gene end was trimmed by 6 bases and the J gene end by 8 bases; junction bases not matched to a gene: 9. This CDR3 region has 15 residues. Germline lookup yields CDR1 LNHNV and CDR2 YYDKDF (reference sequence). CDR3 nucleotides: TGTGCCACCAGACATCTTAGCGGGGGGGCGGATGAGCAGTTCTTC. Encoded protein: CATRHLSGGADEQFF.

CDR3 residues: CASRTGGNQPQHF. The CDR3 DNA reads as TGTGCCAGCAGAACAGGGGGCAATCAGCCCCAGCATTTT. J is TRBJ1-5 and V is TRBV6-6, with TRBD1 matching 7 bases. CDR1 is MNHNY and CDR2 is SVGAGI in the germline V gene (reference sequence). This CDR3 region has 13 residues. V was pared by 6 bases and J by 2 bases, with 1 base of the junction left unmatched.

This chain connects TRBV15 to TRBJ2-7; 7 bases map to TRBD1. Germline CDR1 LNHNV, CDR2 YYDKDF (reference sequence). The CDR3 extends over 15 amino acids. V trimming: 5 bases; J trimming: 3 bases; junction bases outside the gene matches: 10. The CDR3 region is CATSRDTGQVYEQYF. DNA of the CDR3: TGTGCCACCAGCCGCGATACAGGACAGGTCTACGAGCAGTACTTC.

This chain links TRBV7-6 with TRBJ1-5, with D possibly matching TRBD1 (5 bases). CDR1 and CDR2 (germline): SGHVS, FNYEAQ. This CDR3 contains 15 residues. Trimming removed 5 bases from V and 3 bases from J, with 14 bases in between. In DNA form, the CDR3 reads TGTGCCAGCAGCCCCGACAGAACTAACAATCAGCCCCAGCATTTT. It translates to CASSPDRTNNQPQHF. Full variable domain (outside the CDR3, taken from reference TRBV7-6 and TRBJ1-5): GAGVSQSPRYKVTKRGQDVALRCDPISGHVSLYWYRQALGQGPEFLTYFNYEAQQDKSGLPNDRFSAERPEGSISTLTIQRTEQRDSAMYRCASSPDRTNNQPQHFGDGTRLSIL.

Turning to this clone: Within the sample, other DNA sequences also encode this same CDR3. This sequence joins TRBV13 and TRBJ1-5, with 7 bases matching TRBD1. The CDR3 is 15 residues long. Trimming removed 0 bases from V and 6 bases from J; junction bases left unmatched: 5. CDR1 and CDR2 from the germline V gene are PRHDT and FYEKMQ (reference sequence). CDR3 sequence reads: CASSLGRTGPQPQHF. DNA for the CDR3: TGTGCCAGCAGCTTAGGGAGGACAGGTCCTCAGCCCCAGCATTTT.

The V gene is TRBV19, the J gene TRBJ2-7; a weak D match, TRBD2 (5 bases). This CDR3 spans 13 amino acids. V was shortened by 7 bases and J by 0 bases, with 10 bases between the two germline ends. The germline gives CDR1 LNHDA, CDR2 SQIVND (reference sequence). DNA for the CDR3: TGTGCCAGTATGGACTTTTACTCCTACGAGCAGTACTTC. Encoded protein: CASMDFYSYEQYF.

The chain uses TRBV4-2 and TRBJ1-2; D is unresolved. The CDR3 runs 11 residues. V was pared by 4 bases and J by 9 bases, with 9 bases between. Germline V lookup: CDR1 LGHNA, CDR2 YNFKEQ. CDR3 in DNA: TGTGCCAGCAGCCTAGACCTCCGCTACACCTTC. Translated, it gives CASSLDLRYTF.

V gene TRBV7-2 combines with J gene TRBJ2-7; D unclear. Trimming cost V 6 bases and J 3 bases, with 9 bases left between them. The CDR3 runs to 12 residues. From germline, CDR1 is SGHTA and CDR2 FQGNSA. CDR3 sequence: CASSPFSYEQYF. The CDR3 coding sequence is TGTGCCAGCAGTCCTTTCAGCTACGAGCAGTACTTC.

The chain combines TRBV27 with TRBJ1-1; 10 nucleotides line up with TRBD1. Germline V lookup: CDR1 MNHEY, CDR2 SMNVEV (reference sequence). Losses at the gene ends were 5 bases for V and 11 bases for J; bases not matched to a gene: 8. This CDR3 region has 13 residues. Written as DNA, the CDR3 is TGTGCCAGCAGTCCCCTGGACAGGGGGTCTGCTTTCTTT. Amino acids: CASSPLDRGSAFF.

Here the CDR3 reads CASSSRDSGSYEQYF. Here the CDR3 DNA reads TGCGCCAGCAGCTCCCGGGACTCGGGGTCCTACGAGCAGTACTTC. The genes are TRBV5-1 and TRBJ2-7, with D possibly TRBD2 on 6 matching bases. The CDR3 has 15 residues. Germline V lookup: CDR1 SGHRS, CDR2 YFSETQ. The V end was cut by 3 bases, the J end by 1 base, with 14 bases between. Filled out from reference TRBV5-1 and TRBJ2-7, the complete variable domain reads KAGVTQTPRYLIKTRGQQVTLSCSPISGHRSVSWYQQTPGQGLQFLFEYFSETQRNKGNFPGRFSGRQFSNSRSEMNVSTLELGDSALYLCASSSRDSGSYEQYFGPGTRLTVT.

There are a few counts of this clone. The chain has TRBV9 and TRBJ2-7; D remains ambiguous. CDR3 length: 15 amino acids. Trimming cost V 0 bases and J 6 bases, with 16 bases left between them. Germline-derived CDR1 and CDR2 are SGDLS and YYNGEE. The CDR3 region is CASSVASGLPSEQYF. DNA for the CDR3: TGTGCCAGCAGCGTAGCATCTGGGCTTCCCTCCGAGCAGTACTTC.

The CDR3 is CASSPLTGSTEAFF. As DNA, the CDR3 is TGTGCCAGCAGTCCCTTGACAGGGTCGACTGAAGCTTTCTTT. The chain combines TRBV27 with TRBJ1-1; 7 positions match TRBD1. J gave up 5 bases and V 5 bases, and 8 bases lay outside the gene matches. CDR1 is MNHEY, CDR2 SMNVEV, per germline (reference sequence). The CDR3 is made up of 14 amino acids.

The V and J genes are TRBV7-2 and TRBJ1-1; 8 positions match TRBD1. CDR1 is SGHTA, CDR2 FQGNSA, per germline. The CDR3 is 14 amino acids. V was pared by 2 bases and J by 4 bases, with 3 bases of the junction left unmatched. The CDR3, as DNA: TGTGCCAGCAGCTTACAGGGGGCAATCACTGAAGCTTTCTTT. It specifies CASSLQGAITEAFF.